Reported below is one T cell receptor beta chain. Germline assignment: CDR1 SGHTA and CDR2 FQGNSA. J gave up 4 bases and V 3 bases, and 12 bases lay outside the gene matches. This CDR3 spans 17 amino acids. The data originate from a study of patients and donors after allogeneic stem cell transplantation. TCRdb used MiXCR to reprocess the RT-PCR reads, holding one entry per CDR3 protein. The sample includes under 200,000 distinct CDR3 sequences, approximately 30% of them seen just once. The sequencing sample was made of blood, either unsorted or a sorted T cell fraction (not recorded which). The receptor was derived from a human donor who was either an allogeneic HSCT recipient or a stem cell or donor lymphocyte infusion donor (not recorded which). It is not recorded whose cells these are; they may come from a transplant donor. J is TRBJ2-3 and V is TRBV7-2, with 8 nucleotides matching TRBD2. The CDR3 spells CASSLLGAGDYADTQYF. The DNA of the CDR3 is TGTGCCAGCAGCTTGTTAGGAGCGGGAGACTACGCAGATACGCAGTATTTT.